One sample yielded the 29 T cell receptor beta chains listed below, sequenced in a study of T-cell reconstitution after alpha-beta-depleted transplantation in children (dated by TCRdb to the mid-2010s). Library preparation employed PCR. TCRdb shows the sequencer as Illumina HiSeq 2500. TCR libraries were prepared with molecular barcoding, using unique molecular identifiers to normalize TCRbeta repertoire quantification. TCRdb cleaned the public reads at Q25 with fastp, built clones with MiXCR and kept in-frame beta chains. Rows are combined by CDR3 protein, so each entry shows the most common genes and DNA. Within this sample are a few hundred thousand distinct CDR3 sequences, with about 8.8% of them counted one time only. The biggest ten clones account for 5% to 6% of the sample. The specimen was PBMCs from the stem cell graft donor, collected from the stem cell graft. Receptor source: a human donor who donated a stem cell graft to a child with SCID.

The CDR3 sequence: CASSSGQIGETQYF. The CDR3 DNA reads TGTGCCAGCAGCTCCGGACAGATTGGGGAGACCCAGTACTTC. The rearrangement joins TRBV7-9 to TRBJ2-5; TRBD1 is a possible D gene (6 bases). Germline values: CDR1 SEHNR, CDR2 FQNEAQ (reference sequence). With 4 bases removed from V and 5 bases from J, the gap between germline ends came to 14 bases. The CDR3 is 14 amino acids.

There are many counts of this clonotype. The chain carries TRBV20-1 and TRBJ2-1; tentative D call: TRBD2 (6 bases). This CDR3 contains 14 residues. Trimming removed 3 bases at V and 0 bases at J, with 9 bases between. Germline V gene sequence: CDR1 DFQATT, CDR2 SNEGSKA (reference sequence). The CDR3 loop is CSASRGISYNEQFF. CDR3 coding DNA: TGCAGTGCTAGTCGGGGGATCTCCTACAATGAGCAGTTCTTC.

This clonotype appeared many times. The chain employs TRBV7-8 and TRBJ2-2, with D possibly being TRBD1 (7 bases). This CDR3 is built from 16 residues. Trimming shortened V by 1 base and J by 3 bases, and 12 bases separated the two germline ends. Looked up from germline, CDR1 is SGHVS and CDR2 is FQNEAQ. CDR3 amino acids: CASSLGGTAYTGELFF. The CDR3 DNA is TGTGCCAGCAGCTTAGGCGGGACAGCGTACACCGGGGAGCTGTTTTTT.

This clonotype has ten or more counts. The chain joins TRBV5-6 to TRBJ2-7, with D possibly matching TRBD2 (5 bases). CDR3 length: 13 amino acids. Per the germline V gene, CDR1 is SGHDT and CDR2 is YYEEEE. V lost 4 bases and J 5 bases, leaving 13 bases between the germline ends. CDR3 bases: TGTGCCAGCAGCCCTGAAGGACTTGACGAGCAGTACTTC. It codes for CASSPEGLDEQYF.

This clonotype has at least ten counts. The CDR3 DNA reads TGCGCCAGCAGCCGGGCGGCTCAGGGGGCGGGTTACACTGAAGCTTTCTTT. Protein sequence: CASSRAAQGAGYTEAFF. V usage is TRBV4-1 and J usage is TRBJ1-1; 8 bases are shared with TRBD1. V lost 4 bases and J lost 3; bases outside the gene matches: 13. This CDR3 is built from 17 residues. Germline V lookup: CDR1 MGHRA, CDR2 YSYEKL.

The chain uses TRBV18 and TRBJ1-5; weak D call: TRBD1 (5 bases). V was cut by 3 bases and J by 3 bases, with 12 bases left in between. The V gene's germline CDR1 is KGHSH and CDR2 LQKENI. This CDR3 contains 15 residues. The CDR3 DNA is TGTGCCAGCTCACCTGGAGGGGCCCTCAATCAGCCCCAGCATTTT. It translates to CASSPGGALNQPQHF. Complete variable domain (other parts from reference TRBV18 and TRBJ1-5): NAGVMQNPRHLVRRRGQEARLRCSPMKGHSHVYWYRQLPEEGLKFMVYLQKENIIDESGMPKERFSAEFPKEGPSILRIQQVVRGDSAAYFCASSPGGALNQPQHFGDGTRLSIL.

This clonotype came up many times. The rearrangement joins TRBV20-1 to TRBJ2-1; 10 bases agree with TRBD2. With 0 bases clipped from V and 5 bases from J, the junction kept 10 bases outside the gene matches. The CDR3 loop spans 17 amino acids. Germline V gene lookup returns CDR1 DFQATT and CDR2 SNEGSKA (reference sequence). The CDR3 DNA reads TGCAGTGCTAGAGATCTCGTTAGGAGCGGGGGGGACAATGAGCAGTTCTTC. Its protein product is CSARDLVRSGGDNEQFF.

This clonotype was counted ten times or more. The V gene is TRBV4-1, the J gene TRBJ2-4; 7 bases agree with TRBD2. The V gene end was trimmed by 4 bases and the J gene end by 8 bases; junction bases not matched to a gene: 14. This CDR3 comprises 16 residues. From germline, CDR1 is MGHRA and CDR2 YSYEKL. CDR3 in amino acids: CASSPMRGNAVDIQYF. The DNA for the CDR3 is TGCGCCAGCAGCCCGATGCGGGGGAACGCAGTTGACATTCAGTACTTC.

V gene TRBV5-4 combines with J gene TRBJ2-2, with 9 positions matching TRBD1. V shed 4 bases, J shed 5 bases, and the junction held 6 bases outside the gene matches. Germline V gene sequence: CDR1 SGHNT, CDR2 YYREEE (reference sequence). The CDR3 is 15 amino acids. The CDR3 loop is CASSPDRGYTGELFF. CDR3 DNA sequence: TGTGCCAGCAGCCCCGACAGGGGGTATACCGGGGAGCTGTTTTTT.

The CDR3 coding sequence is TGTGCCAGCAGCCGTTCGGGGGGGGCCTTTTTAAGCACAGATACGCAGTATTTT. As protein: CASSRSGGAFLSTDTQYF. The chain carries TRBV4-2 and TRBJ2-3; 8 bases are a match to TRBD2. The CDR3 runs 18 residues. The germline CDR1 and CDR2 sequences are LGHNA and YNFKEQ. V was pared by 4 bases and J by 0 bases, with 12 bases of the junction left unmatched.

This clonotype was observed at least ten times. This chain connects TRBV30 to TRBJ2-7, with TRBD1 matching over 7 bases. CDR3 length: 13 amino acids. Germline CDR1 is GTSNPN and CDR2 is SVGIG (reference sequence). V was clipped by 6 bases and J by 4 bases; unmatched bases: 9. The CDR3 nucleotides are TGTGCCTGCGCCGGGACAGTAATTTACGAGCAGTACTTC. Encoded protein: CACAGTVIYEQYF.

Many counts were recorded for this clonotype. The chain couples TRBV5-6 to TRBJ1-4; D is undetermined. The CDR3 spans 13 residues. Germline assignment: CDR1 SGHDT and CDR2 YYEEEE. The ends were cut back, 2 bases at V and 11 bases at J, with 13 bases in the middle. In nucleotides, the CDR3 is TGTGCCAGCAGCTTCGGTCAAGGGCACAAACTGTTTTTT. Translating gives CASSFGQGHKLFF.

This clonotype appeared many times. CDR3 residues: CASSPIRGLGSYNEQFF. CDR3 DNA sequence: TGTGCCAGCTCACCAATTAGGGGGCTAGGGTCCTACAATGAGCAGTTCTTC. V is TRBV18 and J is TRBJ2-1; 7 nucleotides agree with TRBD1. The CDR3 runs 17 residues. Looked up from germline, CDR1 is KGHSH and CDR2 is LQKENI. The V segment lost 2 bases and the J segment 1 base; nucleotides outside the gene matches: 8.

This clonotype was counted at least ten times. The chain has TRBV27 and TRBJ1-1; no definite D call. The CDR3 contains 14 residues. Trimming pared 0 bases from V and 4 bases from J, leaving 9 bases between. Germline-derived CDR1 and CDR2 are MNHEY and SMNVEV (reference sequence). The CDR3 is CASSLSWTGTEAFF. The CDR3 DNA follows: TGTGCCAGCAGTTTATCGTGGACGGGCACTGAAGCTTTCTTT.

This clonotype was seen only a few times. The chain uses TRBV20-1 and TRBJ2-5, with TRBD2 identical over 8 bases. Germline V lookup: CDR1 DFQATT, CDR2 SNEGSKA (reference sequence). CDR3 length equals 15 residues. Trimming cost V 7 bases and J 4 bases; bases outside gene matches: 14. CDR3 sequence: CSGQRTSRGVETQYF. DNA for the CDR3: TGCAGTGGCCAGAGGACTAGCCGGGGAGTAGAGACCCAGTACTTC.

This clonotype was counted at least ten times. The chain employs TRBV6-5 and TRBJ2-7, with TRBD1 identical over 8 bases. J gave up 3 bases and V 2 bases, and 3 bases lay outside the gene matches. Germline loops: CDR1 MNHEY, CDR2 SVGAGI. The CDR3 has 14 residues. The DNA of the CDR3 is TGTGCCAGCAGTTACGGGGGACAGGACTACGAGCAGTACTTC. Translating gives CASSYGGQDYEQYF.

In its sample, this clonotype was seen many times. The rearrangement links TRBV20-1 to TRBJ1-5; unclear D gene. This CDR3 spans 15 amino acids. The V gene's germline CDR1 is DFQATT and CDR2 SNEGSKA (reference sequence). The V gene lost 0 bases and the J gene lost 4 bases, with 13 bases spanning the gap. For the CDR3, the DNA is TGCAGTGCTAGAGATTCCGCGGCAGGTAATCAGCCCCAGCATTTT. Its translation is CSARDSAAGNQPQHF.

This clonotype has ten or more counts. The chain carries TRBV5-1 and TRBJ1-2; 9 bases are a match to TRBD1. Germline assignment: CDR1 SGHRS and CDR2 YFSETQ. This CDR3 region has 14 residues. J lost 2 bases, V lost 2 bases, and 1 base had no gene match. CDR3 residues: CASSFGQGNYGYTF. The CDR3 region has the DNA TGCGCCAGCAGCTTCGGACAGGGGAACTATGGCTACACCTTC.

This clonotype was counted a few times. This sequence may be a read error, since a much larger clone differs from it by one base. The rearrangement joins TRBV20-1 to TRBJ2-7; 8 bases fit TRBD1. The CDR3 runs 17 residues. Germline-derived CDR1 and CDR2 are DFQATT and SNEGSKA (reference sequence). CDR3 protein: CCANWQGAGQLTYEQYF. The CDR3 coding sequence is TGCTGTGCTAATTGGCAGGGGGCAGGGCAGCTCACCTACGAGCAGTACTTC.

This clonotype has a count of ten or more. The chain carries TRBV19 and TRBJ1-1; D unresolved. CDR1 and CDR2 (germline): LNHDA, SQIVND (reference sequence). Trimming removed 7 bases from V and 3 bases from J, with 21 bases in between. The CDR3 length is 16 residues. The CDR3 coding sequence is TGTGCCAGTACCCCGCTCGGAGATCACGGGGACACTGAAGCTTTCTTT. This sequence encodes CASTPLGDHGDTEAFF. Together with reference TRBV19 and TRBJ1-1, the CDR3 gives the full variable domain: DGGITQSPKYLFRKEGQNVTLSCEQNLNHDAMYWYRQDPGQGLRLIYYSQIVNDFQKGDIAEGYSVSREKKESFPLTVTSAQKNPTAFYLCASTPLGDHGDTEAFFGQGTRLTVV.

The table lists this clonotype with many counts. In nucleotides, the CDR3 is TGCGCCAGCAGCCAAGTCTTCCGGCGGGGGGCACAAGAGACCCAGTACTTC. The encoded protein is CASSQVFRRGAQETQYF. This sequence joins TRBV4-1 and TRBJ2-5; 8 nucleotides agree with TRBD2. The length of the CDR3 is 17 residues. Germline values: CDR1 MGHRA, CDR2 YSYEKL. Trimming cost V 1 base and J 2 bases; bases outside gene matches: 9.

This clonotype came up many times. J is TRBJ1-1 and V is TRBV12-3 or TRBV12-4; D unresolved. This CDR3 comprises 15 residues. The ends were cut back, 2 bases at V and 4 bases at J, with 14 bases in the middle. The CDR3 DNA reads as TGTGCCAGCAGTTTATTTGGCAACAGCGGCACTGAAGCTTTCTTT. This encodes CASSLFGNSGTEAFF.

In this sample, this clonotype turned up many times. The chain carries TRBV2 and TRBJ2-5, with D uncertain. With 5 bases removed from V and 5 bases from J, the gap between germline ends came to 9 bases. Germline CDR1 is SNHLY and CDR2 is FYNNEI. CDR3 size: 12 residues. CDR3 sequence (DNA): TGTGCCAGCAGTTGGATCGGTGAGACCCAGTACTTC. Protein: CASSWIGETQYF. Full variable domain (remainder filled in from reference TRBV2 and TRBJ2-5): EPEVTQTPSHQVTQMGQEVILRCVPISNHLYFYWYRQILGQKVEFLVSFYNNEISEKSEIFDDQFSVERPDGSNFTLKIRSTKLEDSAMYFCASSWIGETQYFGPGTRLLVL.

This clonotype was found many times. CDR3 sequence: CSVSSGTGRNQPQHF. The CDR3 DNA is TGCAGCGTCTCTAGCGGGACTGGGAGGAATCAGCCCCAGCATTTT. The chain has TRBV29-1 and TRBJ1-5, with TRBD1 as a possible D gene (5 bases). Germline V gene lookup returns CDR1 SQVTM and CDR2 ANQGSEA. This CDR3 is built from 15 residues. The V end was cut by 6 bases, the J end by 4 bases, with 19 bases between.

This clonotype came up many times. This chain links TRBV13 with TRBJ2-1; the D gene is possibly TRBD2 (6 bases). CDR3 length: 14 residues. Trimming stripped 3 bases from V and 7 bases from J, with 13 bases between. From germline, CDR1 is PRHDT and CDR2 FYEKMQ (reference sequence). Written as DNA, the CDR3 is TGTGCCAGCAGCTTTCGTGGGGGGAGGAATGAGCAGTTCTTC. This sequence encodes CASSFRGGRNEQFF.

This clonotype was seen at least ten times. CDR3 protein: CASSLAAGPGVGYGYTF. Written as DNA, the CDR3 is TGCGCCAGCAGCTTGGCCGCGGGACCAGGGGTTGGCTATGGCTACACCTTC. This chain uses TRBV5-1 with TRBJ1-2, with a tentative D call TRBD1 (6 bases). CDR3 length: 17 residues. Germline loops: CDR1 SGHRS, CDR2 YFSETQ. V was shortened by 0 bases and J by 4 bases, with 19 bases between the two germline ends.

This clonotype showed up many times. V is TRBV20-1 and J is TRBJ2-5; maybe TRBD1 (5 bases). Trimming removed 0 bases from V and 1 base from J, with 15 bases in between. The CDR3 is 16 residues long. The germline V gene has CDR1 DFQATT and CDR2 SNEGSKA (reference sequence). The CDR3 sequence is CSARDSSGRIQETQYF. The DNA of the CDR3 is TGCAGTGCTAGAGATTCATCAGGGCGCATCCAAGAGACCCAGTACTTC.

The V and J genes are TRBV2 and TRBJ1-1, with 7 positions matching TRBD1. The V segment lost 6 bases and the J segment 8 bases; nucleotides outside the gene matches: 9. Germline assignment: CDR1 SNHLY and CDR2 FYNNEI. The CDR3 totals 13 residues. The DNA for the CDR3 is TGTGCCAGCAGACTGACAGGGCTTTCGGAAGCTTTCTTT. This sequence encodes CASRLTGLSEAFF. Filled out from reference TRBV2 and TRBJ1-1, the complete variable domain reads EPEVTQTPSHQVTQMGQEVILRCVPISNHLYFYWYRQILGQKVEFLVSFYNNEISEKSEIFDDQFSVERPDGSNFTLKIRSTKLEDSAMYFCASRLTGLSEAFFGQGTRLTVV.

This clonotype was seen many times. CDR3 amino acids: CASKPGLAGTNEQFF. CDR3 nucleotides: TGTGCCAGCAAGCCCGGACTAGCGGGGACCAATGAGCAGTTCTTC. J is TRBJ2-1 and V is TRBV2, with 12 bases fitting TRBD2. This CDR3 is 15 amino acids long. V was clipped by 7 bases and J by 6 bases; unmatched bases: 7. Germline CDR1 SNHLY, CDR2 FYNNEI.